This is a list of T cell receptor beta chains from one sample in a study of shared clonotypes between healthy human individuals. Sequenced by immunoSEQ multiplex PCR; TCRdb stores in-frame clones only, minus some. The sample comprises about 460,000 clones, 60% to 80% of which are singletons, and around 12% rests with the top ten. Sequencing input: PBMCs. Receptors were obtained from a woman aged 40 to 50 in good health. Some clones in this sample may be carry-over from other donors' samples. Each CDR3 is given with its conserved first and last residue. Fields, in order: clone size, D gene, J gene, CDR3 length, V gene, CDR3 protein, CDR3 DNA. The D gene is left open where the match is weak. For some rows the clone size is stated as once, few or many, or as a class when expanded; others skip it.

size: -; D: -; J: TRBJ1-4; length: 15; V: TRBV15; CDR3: CATSGGGQGSEKLFF; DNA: TGTGCCACCAGCGGTGGGGGGCAGGGATCCGAAAAACTGTTTTTT
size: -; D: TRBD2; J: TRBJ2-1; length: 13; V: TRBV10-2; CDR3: CASSRTSGHEQFF; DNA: TGCGCCAGCAGTCGGACTAGCGGCCATGAGCAGTTCTTC
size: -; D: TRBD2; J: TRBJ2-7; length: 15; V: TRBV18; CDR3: CASSPGASGNYEQYF; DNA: TGTGCCAGCTCACCAGGGGCTAGCGGAAACTACGAGCAGTACTTC
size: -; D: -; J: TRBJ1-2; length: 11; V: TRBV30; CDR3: CAWSGGYGYTF; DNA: TGTGCCTGGAGTGGGGGCTATGGCTACACCTTC
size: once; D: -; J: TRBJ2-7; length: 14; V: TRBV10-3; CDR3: CAIKADSAAYEQYF; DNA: TGTGCCATCAAAGCGGATAGCGCGGCCTACGAGCAGTACTTC
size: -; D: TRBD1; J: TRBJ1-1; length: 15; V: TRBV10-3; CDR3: CAISLGQDGRTEAFF; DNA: TGTGCCATCAGCCTGGGACAGGATGGCCGGACTGAAGCTTTCTTT
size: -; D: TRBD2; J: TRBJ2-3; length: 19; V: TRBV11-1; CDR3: CASSLAAWREEMGTDTQYF; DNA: TGTGCCAGCAGCTTAGCGGCCTGGCGGGAGGAAATGGGCACAGATACGCAGTATTTT
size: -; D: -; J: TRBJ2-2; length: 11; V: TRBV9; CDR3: CASWGSGELFF; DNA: TGTGCCAGCTGGGGGTCCGGGGAGCTGTTTTTT
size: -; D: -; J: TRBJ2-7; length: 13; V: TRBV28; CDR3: CASKDRGPYEQYF; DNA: TGTGCCAGCAAGGATAGAGGGCCCTACGAGCAGTACTTC
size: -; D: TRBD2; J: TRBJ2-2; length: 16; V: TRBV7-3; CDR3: CASSLGAGGNTGELFF; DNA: TGTGCCAGCAGCTTAGGAGCGGGAGGGAACACCGGGGAGCTGTTTTTT
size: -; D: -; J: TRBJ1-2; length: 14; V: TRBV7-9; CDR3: CASSLGQGMGGYTF; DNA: TGTGCCAGCAGCTTAGGGCAGGGAATGGGAGGCTACACCTTC
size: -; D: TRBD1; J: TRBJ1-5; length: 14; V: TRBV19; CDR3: CASSTRTGVQPQHF; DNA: TGTGCCAGTAGTACCCGAACAGGGGTGCAGCCCCAGCATTTT
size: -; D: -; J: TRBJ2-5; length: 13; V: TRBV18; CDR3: CASSPGNQETQYF; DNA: TGTGCCAGCTCACCGGGCAACCAAGAGACCCAGTACTTC
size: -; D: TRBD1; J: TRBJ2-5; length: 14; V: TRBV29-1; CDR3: CSVEGDSLLETQYF; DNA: TGCAGCGTTGAAGGGGACAGCCTTTTAGAGACCCAGTACTTC
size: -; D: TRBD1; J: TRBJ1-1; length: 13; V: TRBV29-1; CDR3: CSVGTGGNTEAFF; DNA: TGCAGCGTTGGGACAGGGGGGAACACTGAAGCTTTCTTT
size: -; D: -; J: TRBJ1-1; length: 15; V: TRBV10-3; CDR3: CAISESIQRGTEAFF; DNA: TGTGCCATCAGTGAGTCGATACAGAGAGGAACTGAAGCTTTCTTT
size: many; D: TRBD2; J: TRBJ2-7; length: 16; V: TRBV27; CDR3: CASSFLASGLSYEQYF; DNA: TGTGCCAGCAGTTTTCTGGCTAGCGGGCTCTCCTACGAGCAGTACTTC
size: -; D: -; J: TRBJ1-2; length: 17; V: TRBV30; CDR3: CAWSLGRGPGPNYGYTF; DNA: TGTGCCTGGAGTCTAGGGCGCGGCCCCGGCCCTAACTATGGCTACACCTTC
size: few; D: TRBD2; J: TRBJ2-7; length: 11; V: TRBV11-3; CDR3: CARLAGGEQYF; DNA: TGTGCCAGGCTAGCGGGAGGCGAGCAGTACTTC
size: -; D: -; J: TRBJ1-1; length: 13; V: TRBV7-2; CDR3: CASSLFTGTEAFF; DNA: TGTGCCAGCAGCTTATTTACGGGCACTGAAGCTTTCTTT
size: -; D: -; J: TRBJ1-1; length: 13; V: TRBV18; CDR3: CASSPGGVTEAFF; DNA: TGTGCCAGCTCCCCCGGGGGGGTCACTGAAGCTTTCTTT
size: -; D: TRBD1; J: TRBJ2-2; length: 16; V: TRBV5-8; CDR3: CASSLWTGVLAGELFF; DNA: TGTGCCAGCAGCCTATGGACAGGGGTTCTCGCCGGGGAGCTGTTTTTT
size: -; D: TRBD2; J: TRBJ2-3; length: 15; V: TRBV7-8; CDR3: CASSLGSGRADTQYF; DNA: TGTGCCAGCAGCTTAGGTAGCGGGAGGGCAGATACGCAGTATTTT
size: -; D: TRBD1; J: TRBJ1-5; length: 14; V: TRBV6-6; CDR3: CASNPGTGNQPQHF; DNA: TGTGCCAGCAACCCCGGGACAGGCAATCAGCCCCAGCATTTT
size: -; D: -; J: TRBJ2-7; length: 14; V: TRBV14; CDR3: CASSRGQPGHEQYF; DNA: TGTGCCAGCAGCCGCGGACAGCCAGGCCACGAGCAGTACTTC
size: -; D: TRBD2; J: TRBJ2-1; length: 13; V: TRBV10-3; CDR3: CAISLTSANEQFF; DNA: TGTGCCATCAGCCTGACTAGCGCCAATGAGCAGTTCTTC
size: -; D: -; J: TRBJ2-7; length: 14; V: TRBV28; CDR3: CASSPRTVSYEQYF; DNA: TGTGCCAGCAGTCCTCGGACAGTTAGCTACGAGCAGTACTTC
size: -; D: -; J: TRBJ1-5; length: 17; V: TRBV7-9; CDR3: CASSSGDQGRGNQPQHF; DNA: TGTGCCAGCAGCTCGGGGGATCAGGGGCGGGGCAATCAGCCCCAGCATTTT
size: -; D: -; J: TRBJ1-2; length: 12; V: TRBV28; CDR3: CATPRDNYGYTF; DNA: TGTGCCACCCCCCGGGACAACTATGGCTACACCTTC
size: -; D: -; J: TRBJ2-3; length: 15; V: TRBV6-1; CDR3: CASSSGGLSTDTQYF; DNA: TGTGCCAGCAGTTCCGGGGGGCTTAGCACAGATACGCAGTATTTT
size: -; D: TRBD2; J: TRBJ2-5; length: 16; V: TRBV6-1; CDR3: CASSGYPGLAEETQYF; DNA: TGTGCCAGCAGTGGCTATCCGGGACTAGCGGAAGAGACCCAGTACTTC
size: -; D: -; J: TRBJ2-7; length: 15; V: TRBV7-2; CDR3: CASSLVRGIAYEQYF; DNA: TGTGCCAGCAGCTTAGTTAGGGGAATCGCCTACGAGCAGTACTTC
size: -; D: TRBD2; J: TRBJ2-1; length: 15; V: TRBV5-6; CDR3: CASSRPTSGYNEQFF; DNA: TGTGCCAGCAGCAGACCGACTAGCGGGTACAATGAGCAGTTCTTC
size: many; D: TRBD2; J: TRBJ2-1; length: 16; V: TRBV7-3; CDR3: CASSLIPGAGYNEQFF; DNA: TGTGCCAGCAGCTTAATACCGGGAGCGGGATACAATGAGCAGTTCTTC
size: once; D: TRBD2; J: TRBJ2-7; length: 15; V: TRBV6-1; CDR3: CASSEFPSGIGEQYF; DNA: TGTGCCAGCAGTGAATTCCCTAGCGGGATAGGCGAGCAGTACTTC
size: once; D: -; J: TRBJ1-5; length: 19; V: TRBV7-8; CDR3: CASSPSYGARVEGGQPQHF; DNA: TGTGCCAGCAGCCCCTCATATGGTGCCAGGGTAGAAGGTGGACAGCCCCAGCATTTT
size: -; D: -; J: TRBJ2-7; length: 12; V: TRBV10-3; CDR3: CAIRAGNYEQYF; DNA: TGTGCCATCAGAGCCGGGAACTACGAGCAGTACTTC
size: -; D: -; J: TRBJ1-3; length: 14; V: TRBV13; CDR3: CASSLEGTGNTIYF; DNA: TGTGCCAGCAGCTTGGAGGGAACTGGAAACACCATATATTTT
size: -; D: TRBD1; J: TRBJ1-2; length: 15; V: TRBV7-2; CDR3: CASSFTGGTLYGYTF; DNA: TGTGCCAGCAGCTTTACAGGGGGCACCCTCTATGGCTACACCTTC
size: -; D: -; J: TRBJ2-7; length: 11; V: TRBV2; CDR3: CASKSSYEQCF; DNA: TGTGCCAGCAAAAGCTCCTACGAGCAGTGCTTC
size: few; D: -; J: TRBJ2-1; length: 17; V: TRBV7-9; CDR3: CASSERRDRLEYNEQFF; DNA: TGTGCCAGCAGCGAACGAAGGGACAGACTAGAATACAATGAGCAGTTCTTC
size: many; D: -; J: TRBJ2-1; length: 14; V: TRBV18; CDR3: CASSPLQGGNEQFF; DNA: TGTGCCAGCTCACCACTTCAGGGAGGTAATGAGCAGTTCTTC
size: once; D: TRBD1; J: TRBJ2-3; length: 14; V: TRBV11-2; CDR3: CASSLQGATDTQYF; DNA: TGTGCCAGCAGCTTACAGGGGGCCACAGATACGCAGTATTTT
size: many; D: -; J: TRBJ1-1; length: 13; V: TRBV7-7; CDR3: CASSLTGPPEAFF; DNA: TGTGCCAGCAGCTTAACAGGGCCCCCTGAAGCTTTCTTT
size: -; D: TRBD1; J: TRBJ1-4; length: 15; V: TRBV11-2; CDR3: CASSPGQGMGEKLFF; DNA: TGTGCCAGCAGCCCTGGACAGGGGATGGGTGAAAAACTGTTTTTT
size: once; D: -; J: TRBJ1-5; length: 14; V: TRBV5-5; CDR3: CASSPDGANQPQHF; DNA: TGTGCCAGCAGCCCGGATGGGGCCAATCAGCCCCAGCATTTT
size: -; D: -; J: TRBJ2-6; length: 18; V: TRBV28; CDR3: CASSFGRESYSGANVLTF; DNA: TGTGCCAGCAGTTTTGGAAGGGAGTCCTACTCTGGGGCCAACGTCCTGACTTTC
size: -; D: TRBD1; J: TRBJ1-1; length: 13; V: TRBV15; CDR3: CATSTDRDTEAFF; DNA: TGTGCCACCAGTACCGACAGGGACACTGAAGCTTTCTTT
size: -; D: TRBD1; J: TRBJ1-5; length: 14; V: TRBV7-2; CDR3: CASTSPGGVQPQHF; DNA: TGTGCCAGCACAAGCCCAGGGGGCGTTCAGCCCCAGCATTTT
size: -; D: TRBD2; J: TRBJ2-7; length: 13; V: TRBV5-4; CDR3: CASSLELAGEQYF; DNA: TGTGCCAGCAGCTTGGAGTTAGCGGGAGAGCAGTACTTC
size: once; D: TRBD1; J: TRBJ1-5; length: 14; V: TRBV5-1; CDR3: CASSETGWGQPQHF; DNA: TGCGCCAGCAGCGAGACAGGGTGGGGTCAGCCCCAGCATTTT